Below, one TCR beta chain is given with its context. Its target is not known. Recent acute infections and vaccinations were absent in the healthy HIV-negative adult donors. Splitting the CD4+ cells yielded a CD45RA+ naive subset and a CD45RA-negative memory subset. This sample was included in a study of shared clonotypes between healthy human individuals. Findings and caveats of the study: An anticipated effect of sequencing depth on clonotype sharing among donors was recognized.

Measured with immunoSEQ multiplex PCR; TCRdb has only the in-frame clones, and not every one. The sample includes about 2.4 million clones, 80% to 95% of them seen just once. The CDR3 loop spans 15 amino acids. The germline V and J ends were trimmed by 4 bases and 3 bases, with 12 bases remaining between them. The germline V gene encodes CDR1 MNHEY and CDR2 SMNVEV (reference sequence). This receptor was identified in a man between 18 and 35 years old in good health. Some clones in this sample may be carry-over from other donors' samples. The chain recombines TRBV27 with TRBJ1-4, with D tentatively TRBD1 (6 bases). The specimen was naive CD4+ T cells from PBMCs. Described subset: CD45RA+ positively selected. CDR3: CASSSQGLANEKLFF. CDR3 DNA sequence: TGTGCCAGCAGTTCCCAGGGGTTGGCTAATGAAAAACTGTTTTTT.